The following is a T cell receptor (beta chain) sequence with its context. This clonotype was recorded many times. Its specific antigen is unknown. No base quality information exists; no much larger clone differs at one position. The data derive from a study of naive and memory T cell subsets (dated by TCRdb to about 2017). Context from the whole study: An open-source, UMI-based TCR alpha and beta sequencing pipeline was applied to sorted naive and memory peripheral blood T cell subsets. The functional CMV T cell responses agreed completely with IgG serology results. RNA was DNase-treated and reverse transcribed with TCR constant-region primers, mostly using SuperScript III.

The receptor library was made with UMI-ligation and nested PCR. An equimolar mix of two oligonucleotides covering both TRBC1 and TRBC2 was used as the beta constant-region primer. Four rounds of PCR, combining the SP2 primer with nested alpha and beta constant-region primers, were used to amplify the ligated cDNA. A single-stranded oligonucleotide bearing the SP2 primer plus a 12-nucleotide UMI was ligated onto the 3' end of the cDNA by T4 RNA ligase 1. The ligation reaction was incubated at 16°C for roughly 19-24 hours. PCR2 was typically performed as a SYBR Green qPCR and was stopped at a predetermined threshold so that over-amplification was prevented. Agencourt AMPure XP magnetic beads were used for all purifications after the first. Library amounts were measured by Qubit and library quality was assessed on a TapeStation, where the main peak was expected at around 650 bp. Sequencing of the pooled libraries was done on an Illumina MiSeq using v2 2x251 paired-end kits, which typically yielded roughly 0.95-2.2 million reads per sample. Libraries were pooled at around 4 nM per sample, and 5-7% PhiX was added to improve cluster recognition. In the source study's methods: FASTQ reads processed by Demultiplexor were assigned V and J genes by Decombinator through tag matching that tolerated a single base-pair mismatch. By using UMIs, Collapsinator corrected both sequencing errors and the frequency errors caused by PCR heterogeneity. CDR3Translator translated TCRs and extracted CDR3s from the conserved cysteine to the FGXG phenylalanine, flagging non-productive sequences. Gini, Shannon entropy and inverse Simpson indices were calculated on repertoires subsampled to equal numbers of UMI-defined TCRs. Power-law fits to clonotype abundance distributions were performed by maximum likelihood within the linear range. Similar UMI counts, unique TCR numbers and clonal distributions were obtained with the pipeline and with MIGEC on one naive CD8 sample. One analysis removed from the naive repertoire any naive TCRs that were also found in any memory subset from the same donor. The repertoires were searched for about 7,000 CMV-associated CDR3 sequences that had been compiled from VDJdb and a published dataset. TCRdb took the public reads, trimmed them with fastp at Q25, ran MiXCR for clone calling and kept in-frame beta chains. Each CDR3 protein gets just one entry, which takes the most common genes and DNA from the rows behind it. These V and J calls rely on TCRdb rather than the paper's analysis. This sample has just over 80,000 distinct CDR3 sequences in its table, and 8% to 9.5% of those were observed once. 1.2% of the sample lies in the top ten.

V is pruned by 5 bases and J by 2 bases, leaving 5 bases of the junction without a gene match. The CDR3, cysteine through phenylalanine, is 14 amino acids long. Just CDR3 DNA is preserved here, 42 bases in frame from base 1. Findings and caveats that apply to the study as a whole: After error correction, over 95% of naive TCR sequences appeared only once, giving much steeper abundance distributions than memory subsets. Single alpha or beta chain sequences, rather than paired alpha/beta receptors, were used to define clonotypes. No ground truth was available to validate the repertoire findings for the naive and memory subsets. RNA-based TCR counts may be affected by expression changes linked to T cell activation and differentiation. Gini index rose and Shannon and inverse Simpson diversity fell from naive through CM, EM and EMRA in both CD4 and CD8 cells. A few larger clonotypes were present in naive repertoires, particularly the CD8 repertoires, and these clonotypes were possibly memory cells re-expressing CD45RA. A power law was followed by TCR abundance, with an exponent that differed between naive and memory subsets but was consistent across the three individuals.

Separate amplification of TCR alpha and beta chain libraries was performed from the second PCR step onward. Donor CMV status was determined by IFNgamma production from CD4+ T cells after overnight stimulation of fresh PBMCs with CMV viral lysate. Miltenyi beads were used first to positively select CD4 T cells, and CD8 T cells were then positively selected from the CD4-negative fraction. Cells stained for CD3, CD4, CD8, CD45RA, CD27 and a live/dead dye were sorted on a BD Aria II into four subsets by CD45RA and CD27. Blood came from three healthy volunteers, each fractionated into CD4 and CD8 T cells and then into four differentiation subsets. Roughly 110 ml of peripheral blood was collected from each donor, and PBMC were isolated by Ficoll-Paque PLUS density-gradient centrifugation. Sorted cells were lysed in RLT buffer, after which RNA was extracted using a Qiagen RNeasy kit and stored at -80 degrees C.

Material: naive CD8+ T cells from blood. The cell subset or site label, read with the paper, signifies: naive T cells, CD45RA high CD27+. The rearranged chain carries TRBV12-3 or TRBV12-4 and TRBJ2-7, and 8 bases in between align with TRBD1. This sequence originates from a human donor in good health. The DNA sequence is given as TGTGCCAGCAGTCCCGAGGACAGGGCCTACGAGCAGTACTTC. Translated, it gives CASSPEDRAYEQYF.